One and the same sample provided the 32 T cell receptor beta chains below, sequenced in a study of immune evolution from preneoplasia to lung adenocarcinoma. The protocol was immunoSEQ multiplex PCR, while the TCRdb copy is restricted to in-frame clones and leaves out a portion. The sample has around 14,000 clones; approximately 80% are singletons. The sequenced sample was FFPE minimally invasive lung adenocarcinoma tissue. These receptors were collected from a person aged 55-85 years with lung adenocarcinoma.

With regard to this clone: At one of its ends the junction is not consistent with the germline gene, which may arise from a read error. The rearrangement uses TRBV20-1 and TRBJ2-7; D might be TRBD1 (5 bases). Looked up from germline, CDR1 is DFQATT and CDR2 is SNEGSKA (reference sequence). This CDR3 comprises 11 residues. CDR3 loop: CSASPGPDPHF. Here the CDR3 DNA reads TGCAGTGCTAGTCCAGGGCCGGACCCCCACTTC.

The rearrangement links TRBV6-5 to TRBJ1-3; D is uncertain. Trimming pared 6 bases from V and 0 bases from J, leaving 9 bases between. The CDR3 covers 14 residues. In germline, CDR1 is MNHEY, CDR2 SVGAGI. CDR3 in amino acids: CASRGRSSGNTIYF. The CDR3 DNA reads TGTGCCAGCAGAGGACGGAGCTCTGGAAACACCATATATTTT.

The chain links TRBV18 to TRBJ2-6, with TRBD1 as a possible D gene (8 bases). Germline V gene sequence: CDR1 KGHSH, CDR2 LQKENI. Trimming shortened V by 3 bases and J by 0 bases, and 18 bases separated the two germline ends. The CDR3 has 19 residues. The chain's CDR3 is CASSPQGASGLSGANVLTF. DNA for the CDR3: TGTGCCAGCTCACCTCAGGGGGCTAGCGGCCTCTCTGGGGCCAACGTCCTGACTTTC.

V and J are TRBV18 and TRBJ2-1, with TRBD2 as a possible D gene (6 bases). Germline loops: CDR1 KGHSH, CDR2 LQKENI. The V gene lost 3 bases and the J gene lost 2 bases, with 11 bases spanning the gap. The length of the CDR3 is 15 residues. CDR3 amino acids: CASSPRDATYNEQFF. In nucleotides, the CDR3 is TGTGCCAGCTCACCGCGGGACGCAACCTACAATGAGCAGTTCTTC.

The chain links TRBV9 to TRBJ1-2; no definite D call. V lost 5 bases, J lost 4 bases, and 6 bases lay in between. The germline CDR1 and CDR2 sequences are SGDLS and YYNGEE. This CDR3 is built from 11 residues. The chain's CDR3 is CASSFGYGYTF. CDR3 bases: TGTGCCAGCAGTTTTGGCTATGGCTACACCTTC.

This sequence joins TRBV20-1 and TRBJ1-1; 8 bases map to TRBD1. V was clipped by 6 bases and J by 7 bases; unmatched bases: 4. This CDR3 spans 11 amino acids. Germline V lookup: CDR1 DFQATT, CDR2 SNEGSKA (reference sequence). The DNA of the CDR3 is TGCAGTGCAATGACAGGGGTTGAAGCTTTCTTT. Amino acids: CSAMTGVEAFF.

V gene TRBV5-1 combines with J gene TRBJ1-1; maybe TRBD1 (5 bases). Trimming removed 5 bases at V and 0 bases at J, with 14 bases between. Germline assignment: CDR1 SGHRS and CDR2 YFSETQ. The CDR3 totals 15 residues. CDR3 DNA sequence: TGCGCCAGCAGTAGGGACGGCTTCATGAACACTGAAGCTTTCTTT. Protein product: CASSRDGFMNTEAFF.

J is TRBJ1-1 and V is TRBV28; TRBD1 matches at 9 bases. V dropped 2 bases and J dropped 5; count of bases not matched to a gene: 12. Germline V CDR1 and CDR2: MDHEN, SYDVKM. There are 17 residues in the CDR3. The CDR3 nucleotides read TGTGCCAGCAGTTTAAGCTCGTTTTGGACAGGGGTGACTGAAGCTTTCTTT. Amino acids: CASSLSSFWTGVTEAFF.

This chain links TRBV4-2 with TRBJ2-7; 11 bases are a match to TRBD2. V shed 4 bases and J 4 bases; nucleotides not matched to a gene: 9. CDR3 length: 16 residues. The germline CDR1 and CDR2 sequences are LGHNA and YNFKEQ. The CDR3 loop is CASSRRGTSGSYEQYF. CDR3 DNA sequence: TGTGCCAGCAGCCGACGCGGGACTAGCGGAAGTTACGAGCAGTACTTC.

The J gene is TRBJ2-7, the V gene TRBV7-9; D ambiguous. CDR3 length: 12 residues. Trimming stripped 8 bases from V and 3 bases from J, with 11 bases between. Germline assignment: CDR1 SEHNR and CDR2 FQNEAQ (reference sequence). The CDR3 nucleotides are TGTGCCAGCGGTGACGGAAGCTACGAGCAGTACTTC. Translated, it gives CASGDGSYEQYF.

This rearrangement joins TRBV6-5 to TRBJ2-7, with TRBD1 matching over 10 bases. This CDR3 comprises 14 residues. The ends lost 6 bases at V and 2 bases at J; junction bases unmatched: 4. Germline CDR1 is MNHEY and CDR2 is SVGAGI. CDR3 in DNA: TGTGCCAGCAGCCCGGGACAGGGGACCTACGAGCAGTACTTC. Its protein is CASSPGQGTYEQYF.

The chain recombines TRBV5-1 with TRBJ2-3; maybe TRBD2 (6 bases). Trimming shortened V by 4 bases and J by 6 bases, and 15 bases separated the two germline ends. CDR1 and CDR2 (germline): SGHRS, YFSETQ. CDR3 size: 14 residues. CDR3 DNA sequence: TGCGCCAGCAGCGAGGGACTTGCAGGGGATACGCAGTATTTT. Translated: CASSEGLAGDTQYF.

The rearrangement joins TRBV7-6 to TRBJ2-2; D might be TRBD1 (6 bases). CDR1 and CDR2 (germline): SGHVS, FNYEAQ. V was cut by 5 bases and J by 3 bases, with 16 bases left in between. The CDR3 length is 16 residues. CDR3 sequence reads: CASSGTPSRDTGELFF. CDR3 sequence (DNA): TGTGCCAGCAGCGGGACACCCTCTAGGGACACCGGGGAGCTGTTTTTT.

Only one count was recorded for this clone. The chain recombines TRBV28 with TRBJ1-3; no definite D call. Per the germline V gene, CDR1 is MDHEN and CDR2 is SYDVKM. The length of the CDR3 is 13 residues. Trimming cost V 9 bases and J 4 bases, with 13 bases left between them. Here the CDR3 reads CASRGLGGNTIYF. The DNA for the CDR3 is TGTGCCAGTCGGGGATTGGGGGGAAACACCATATATTTT.

The chain combines TRBV27 with TRBJ1-1, with D maybe TRBD1 (5 bases). This CDR3 is 14 amino acids long. In germline, CDR1 is MNHEY, CDR2 SMNVEV (reference sequence). With 6 bases removed from V and 1 base from J, the gap between germline ends came to 12 bases. The CDR3 DNA sequence: TGTGCCAGCAGGCGGGGGATTACGAACACTGAAGCTTTCTTT. Encoded protein: CASRRGITNTEAFF.

This clone is termed medium-sized (0.01 to 0.1%). This chain's CDR3 is CASSYDTGTGELFF. CDR3 in DNA: TGTGCCAGCAGTTACGACACGGGGACCGGGGAGCTGTTTTTT. The chain links TRBV6-6 to TRBJ2-2, with a possible D match to TRBD2 (5 bases). Germline V gene sequence: CDR1 MNHNY, CDR2 SVGAGI (reference sequence). The CDR3 spans 14 residues. Between the trimmed V and J ends, which lost 2 bases and 5 bases, there was a span of 9 bases.

This chain joins TRBV18 and TRBJ1-1; possibly TRBD1 for D (6 bases). The V gene lost 6 bases and the J gene lost 5 bases, with 13 bases spanning the gap. The CDR3 loop spans 13 amino acids. CDR1 is KGHSH, CDR2 LQKENI, per germline. The CDR3 nucleotides are TGTGCCAGCTCCCAGAACAGGGAAACTGAAGCTTTCTTT. Its protein is CASSQNRETEAFF. Using reference TRBV18 and TRBJ1-1 for the parts outside the CDR3, the full variable domain is NAGVMQNPRHLVRRRGQEARLRCSPMKGHSHVYWYRQLPEEGLKFMVYLQKENIIDESGMPKERFSAEFPKEGPSILRIQQVVRGDSAAYFCASSQNRETEAFFGQGTRLTVV.

CDR3 protein: CASSQGMGGYTF. CDR3 DNA: TGTGCCAGCAGCCAAGGGATGGGCGGCTACACCTTC. The chain combines TRBV14 with TRBJ1-2, with unresolved D. V was pared by 1 base and J by 8 bases, with 8 bases between. The CDR3 extends over 12 amino acids. CDR1 SGHDN and CDR2 FVKESK come from the germline V gene.

The rearrangement joins TRBV6-5 to TRBJ1-2; D is possibly TRBD1 (5 bases). Germline V gives CDR1 MNHEY, CDR2 SVGAGI. The CDR3 extends over 13 amino acids. V was shortened by 4 bases and J by 7 bases, with 13 bases between the two germline ends. The CDR3: CASSFTYGAGYTF. DNA of the CDR3: TGTGCCAGCAGTTTCACGTATGGGGCTGGCTACACCTTC.

The rearrangement joins TRBV28 to TRBJ1-2, with 7 bases aligning to TRBD1. The CDR3 consists of 15 residues. The J segment lost 5 bases and the V segment lost 3 bases, leaving 9 bases of the junction unmatched. Germline V lookup: CDR1 MDHEN, CDR2 SYDVKM. This chain's CDR3 is CASSFPQGEVYGYTF. For the CDR3, the DNA is TGTGCCAGCAGTTTCCCGCAGGGGGAGGTTTATGGCTACACCTTC.

V usage is TRBV19 and J usage is TRBJ2-1; 9 nucleotides agree with TRBD1. Trimming took 7 bases from V and 8 from J; bases not matched to a gene: 3. The CDR3 totals 12 residues. Germline assignment: CDR1 LNHDA and CDR2 SQIVND (reference sequence). Here the CDR3 reads CASTGTGYEQFF. The DNA for the CDR3 is TGTGCCAGTACCGGGACAGGGTATGAGCAGTTCTTC.

This clone came up a few times. The chain is built from TRBV29-1 and TRBJ2-7; maybe TRBD2 (5 bases). The V end was cut by 0 bases, the J end by 3 bases, with 15 bases between. CDR1 and CDR2 from the germline V gene are SQVTM and ANQGSEA. The CDR3 length is 15 residues. In DNA, the CDR3 is TGCAGCGTTGAAGAACTTGGGAGCCTCAACTACGAGCAGTACTTC. Translating gives CSVEELGSLNYEQYF.

The CDR3 DNA is TGCAGCGTTGAAAAGGTGGTCCTCTCTGGGGCCAACGTCCTGACTTTC. Protein product: CSVEKVVLSGANVLTF. The V and J genes are TRBV29-1 and TRBJ2-6; no clear D gene. The V end lost 2 bases, the J end lost 0 bases, and 11 bases lay between the germline ends. The CDR3 loop spans 16 amino acids. The germline V gene encodes CDR1 SQVTM and CDR2 ANQGSEA.

This chain connects TRBV9 to TRBJ2-7; D may be TRBD2 (7 bases). Trimming left V 4 bases short and J 0 bases short, with 20 bases between. Germline lookup yields CDR1 SGDLS and CDR2 YYNGEE. This CDR3 has 17 amino acids. CDR3 DNA: TGTGCCAGCAGCCCAGGGAGGGGGGGGCCGAGCTCCTACGAGCAGTACTTC. Translation: CASSPGRGGPSSYEQYF.

This sequence joins TRBV25-1 and TRBJ2-1, with D unresolved. This CDR3 comprises 13 residues. CDR1 and CDR2 from the germline V gene are MGHDK and SYGVNS. The ends were cut back, 5 bases at V and 5 bases at J, with 10 bases in the middle. The CDR3: CASSPKTDNEQFF. For the CDR3, the DNA is TGTGCCAGCAGTCCGAAGACGGACAATGAGCAGTTCTTC.

The rearrangement uses TRBV6-6 and TRBJ1-2, with D maybe TRBD1 (5 bases). With 0 bases removed from V and 3 bases from J, the gap between germline ends came to 11 bases. There are 15 residues in the CDR3. Per germline, CDR1 MNHNY and CDR2 SVGAGI (reference sequence). The CDR3 protein is CASSYSSGGDYGYTF. As DNA, the CDR3 is TGTGCCAGCAGTTACTCGTCCGGGGGGGACTATGGCTACACCTTC.

The rearrangement uses TRBV5-4 and TRBJ2-7; D perhaps matches TRBD2 (5 bases). Germline V gene lookup returns CDR1 SGHNT and CDR2 YYREEE (reference sequence). The CDR3 extends over 16 amino acids. V was trimmed by 4 bases and J by 0 bases, leaving 17 bases between them. The CDR3 DNA is TGTGCCAGCAGCCCCTTGGTCGGACTCAGCTCCTACGAGCAGTACTTC. Protein sequence: CASSPLVGLSSYEQYF. Together with reference TRBV5-4 and TRBJ2-7, the CDR3 gives the full variable domain: ETGVTQSPTHLIKTRGQQVTLRCSSQSGHNTVSWYQQALGQGPQFIFQYYREEENGRGNFPPRFSGLQFPNYSSELNVNALELDDSALYLCASSPLVGLSSYEQYFGPGTRLTVT.

The genes are TRBV7-2 and TRBJ2-1, with D perhaps TRBD2 (6 bases). The V gene lost 3 bases and the J gene lost 2 bases, with 14 bases spanning the gap. This CDR3 spans 16 amino acids. CDR1 and CDR2 from the germline V gene are SGHTA and FQGNSA. This chain's CDR3 is CASSLVGTQTYNEQFF. As DNA, the CDR3 is TGTGCCAGCAGCTTGGTCGGGACTCAAACCTACAATGAGCAGTTCTTC.

This chain links TRBV27 with TRBJ1-1, with D unclear. The CDR3 spans 14 residues. Germline V gene lookup returns CDR1 MNHEY and CDR2 SMNVEV (reference sequence). V was pared by 4 bases and J by 1 base, with 10 bases between. This chain's CDR3 is CASSSAVTNTEAFF. The CDR3 region has the DNA TGTGCCAGCAGTTCTGCGGTTACGAACACTGAAGCTTTCTTT.

This sequence joins TRBV6-5 and TRBJ1-2; weak D call: TRBD1 (5 bases). Per germline, CDR1 MNHEY and CDR2 SVGAGI. V was pared by 6 bases and J by 5 bases, with 13 bases between. The CDR3 totals 13 residues. CDR3 region: CASSPARTYGYTF. The CDR3 region has the DNA TGTGCCAGCAGCCCAGCAAGGACATATGGCTACACCTTC.

The rearrangement links TRBV5-8 to TRBJ2-2; a possible D gene is TRBD1 (6 bases). The CDR3 sequence is 15 residues long. CDR1 is SGHTS, CDR2 YDEGEE, per germline. Trimming pared 3 bases from V and 4 bases from J, leaving 13 bases between. CDR3 coding DNA: TGTGCCAGCAGCTGGGGCAGGGGTGGCACCGGGGAGCTGTTTTTT. This encodes CASSWGRGGTGELFF.

The chain carries TRBV9 and TRBJ1-6; tentatively, D is TRBD1 (6 bases). Germline loops: CDR1 SGDLS, CDR2 YYNGEE. This CDR3 has 16 amino acids. V was trimmed by 3 bases and J by 9 bases, leaving 19 bases between them. CDR3 protein: CASSDAYRVTGSPLHF. The DNA for the CDR3 is TGTGCCAGCAGCGACGCTTACAGGGTAACGGGTTCACCCCTCCACTTT.